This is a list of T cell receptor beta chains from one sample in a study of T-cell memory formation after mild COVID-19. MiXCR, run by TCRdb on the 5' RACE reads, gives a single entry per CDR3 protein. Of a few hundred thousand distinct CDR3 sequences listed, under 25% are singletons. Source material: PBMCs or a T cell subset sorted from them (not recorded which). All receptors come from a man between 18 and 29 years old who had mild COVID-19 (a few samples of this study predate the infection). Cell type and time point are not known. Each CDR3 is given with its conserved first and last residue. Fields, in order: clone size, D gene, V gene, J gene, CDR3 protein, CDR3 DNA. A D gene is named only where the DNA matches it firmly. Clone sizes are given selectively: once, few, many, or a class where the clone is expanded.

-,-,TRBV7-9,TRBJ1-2,CASSLEEGYGYTF,TGTGCCAGCAGCTTAGAGGAGGGCTATGGCTACACCTTC
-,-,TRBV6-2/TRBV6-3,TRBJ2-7,CASRGGIEYEQYF,TGTGCCAGCAGAGGGGGGATAGAATACGAGCAGTACTTC
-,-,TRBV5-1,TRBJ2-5,CASRSAGTTQETQYF,TGCGCCAGCAGATCCGCCGGGACCACCCAAGAGACCCAGTACTTC
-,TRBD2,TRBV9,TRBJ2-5,CASSASGRYQETQYF,TGTGCCAGCAGCGCTAGCGGGAGATACCAAGAGACCCAGTACTTC
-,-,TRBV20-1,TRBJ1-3,CSARVWGTSGNTIYF,TGCAGTGCTAGAGTGTGGGGAACCTCTGGAAACACCATATATTTT
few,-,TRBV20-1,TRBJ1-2,CSAEAERGGYGYTF,TGCAGTGCTGAGGCCGAGAGGGGTGGATATGGCTACACCTTC
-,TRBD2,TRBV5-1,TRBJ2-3,CASSPSSGSGAGGDTQYF,TGCGCCAGCAGCCCTTCCTCGGGTAGCGGGGCAGGCGGAGATACGCAGTATTTT
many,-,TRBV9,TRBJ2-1,CASSLGGGQYNEQFF,TGTGCCAGCAGCCTAGGAGGGGGCCAGTACAATGAGCAGTTCTTC
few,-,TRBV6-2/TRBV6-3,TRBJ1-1,CASSRPSTEAFF,TGTGCCAGCAGTCGACCGAGCACTGAAGCTTTCTTT
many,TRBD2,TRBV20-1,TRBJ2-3,CSAHGTSGTDTQYF,TGCAGTGCCCACGGGACTAGCGGCACAGATACGCAGTATTTT
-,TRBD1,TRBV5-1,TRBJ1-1,CASSLEAGGSRDTEAFF,TGCGCCAGCAGCTTGGAGGCAGGGGGCTCTCGGGACACTGAAGCTTTCTTT
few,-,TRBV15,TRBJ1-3,CATSRDPGASGNTIYF,TGTGCCACCAGCAGAGATCCGGGAGCCTCTGGAAACACCATATATTTT
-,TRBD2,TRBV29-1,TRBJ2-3,CSVTSGGLNTQYF,TGCAGCGTTACTAGCGGGGGCCTTAATACGCAGTATTTT
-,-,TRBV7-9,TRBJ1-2,CASSFTGDYGYTF,TGTGCCAGCAGCTTCACGGGAGACTATGGCTACACCTTC
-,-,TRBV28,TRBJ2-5,CASSTLQGGVQETQYF,TGTGCCAGCAGTACGTTGCAGGGTGGGGTCCAAGAGACCCAGTACTTC
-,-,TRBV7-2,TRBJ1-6,CASSQEGLLNSPLHF,TGTGCCAGCAGCCAGGAGGGACTTCTCAATTCACCCCTCCACTTT
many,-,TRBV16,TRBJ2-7,CASSHRGSYEQYF,TGTGCCAGCAGCCATCGGGGATCCTACGAGCAGTACTTC
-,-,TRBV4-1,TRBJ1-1,CASSLELSTEAFF,TGCGCCAGCAGCCTAGAACTCAGCACTGAAGCTTTCTTT
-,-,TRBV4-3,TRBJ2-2,CASSQGSLANTGELFF,TGCGCCAGCAGCCAAGGCTCACTGGCGAACACCGGGGAGCTGTTTTTT
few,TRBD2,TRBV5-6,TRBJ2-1,CASSSNGLAGGLSYNEQFF,TGTGCCAGCAGCTCCAACGGACTAGCGGGGGGACTCTCCTACAATGAGCAGTTCTTC
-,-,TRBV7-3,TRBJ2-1,CASSIGSTGDEQFF,TGTGCCAGCTCAATTGGGTCCACGGGGGATGAGCAGTTCTTC
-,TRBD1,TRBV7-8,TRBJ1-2,CASSGPGQGYGYTF,TGTGCCAGCAGCGGACCGGGACAGGGGTATGGCTACACCTTC
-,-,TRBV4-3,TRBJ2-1,CASSRENYVYNEQFF,TGCGCCAGCAGCCGCGAAAACTACGTCTACAATGAGCAGTTCTTC
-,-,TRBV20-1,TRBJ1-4,CSARDRIAQATNEKLFF,TGCAGTGCTAGAGATCGGATAGCACAGGCAACTAATGAAAAACTGTTTTTT
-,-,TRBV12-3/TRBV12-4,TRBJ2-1,CASSFLRNPPGNEQFF,TGTGCCAGCAGTTTCTTGCGGAACCCCCCTGGCAATGAGCAGTTCTTC
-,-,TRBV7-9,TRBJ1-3,CASSKTESGNTIYF,TGTGCCAGCAGCAAAACAGAGTCTGGAAACACCATATATTTT
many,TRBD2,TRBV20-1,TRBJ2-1,CSARELAGAYNEQFF,TGCAGTGCTAGAGAGCTAGCGGGGGCCTACAATGAGCAGTTCTTC
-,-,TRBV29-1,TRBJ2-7,CSVESAQSYEQYF,TGCAGCGTTGAATCGGCGCAGTCCTACGAGCAGTACTTC
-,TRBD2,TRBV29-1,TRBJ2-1,CSVSGLAANEQFF,TGCAGCGTTTCGGGACTAGCGGCCAATGAGCAGTTCTTC
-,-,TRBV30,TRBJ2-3,CAWSVRGGHTQYF,TGTGCCTGGAGTGTTCGAGGTGGCCATACGCAGTATTTT
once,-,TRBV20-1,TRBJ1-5,CSARGFRNQPQHF,TGCAGTGCTAGAGGTTTCAGGAATCAGCCCCAGCATTTT
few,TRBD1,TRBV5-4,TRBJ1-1,CASSARDRGPEAFF,TGTGCCAGCAGCGCCCGGGACAGGGGCCCTGAAGCTTTCTTT
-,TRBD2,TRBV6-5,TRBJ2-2,CASSYPSGGLTGELFF,TGTGCCAGCAGTTACCCAAGCGGGGGGCTCACCGGGGAGCTGTTTTTT
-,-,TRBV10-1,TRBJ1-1,CASAEGRRNTEAFF,TGCGCCAGCGCTGAGGGCCGGCGGAACACTGAAGCTTTCTTT
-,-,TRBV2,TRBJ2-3,CARGRGTTSTDTQYF,TGTGCCAGGGGACGAGGGACAACTAGCACAGATACGCAGTATTTT
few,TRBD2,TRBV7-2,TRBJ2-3,CASSILAGATDTQYF,TGTGCCAGCAGTATACTAGCGGGGGCCACAGATACGCAGTATTTT
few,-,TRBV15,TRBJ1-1,CATSITGNTEAFF,TGTGCCACCTCGATCACGGGGAACACTGAAGCTTTCTTT
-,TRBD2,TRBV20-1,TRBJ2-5,CSARGTSGGQETQYF,TGCAGTGCTAGAGGGACTAGCGGGGGACAAGAGACCCAGTACTTC